Shown below are 11 T cell receptor beta chains from a single sample sequenced in a study of blood T cells in healthy people across ages. Alongside a J-beta primer mix, a sample-barcoded 5' primer served in a second PCR lasting roughly 6 to 11 cycles. MiXCR, applied by TCRdb to the 5' RACE reads, yields one record per CDR3 protein. The table includes some 1,500,000 distinct CDR3 sequences, approximately 42% detected once. Sequenced: blood. These receptors came from a woman under 30 in good health.

The sample holds a few counts of this clonotype. Here the CDR3 DNA reads TGTGCCAGCAGTTCCACCCGACAGGGCTACTATGGCTACACCTTC. Translation: CASSSTRQGYYGYTF. The chain recombines TRBV6-2 or TRBV6-3 with TRBJ1-2; 7 bases fit TRBD1. The germline CDR1 and CDR2 sequences are MNHEY and SVGEGT. With V trimmed by 4 bases and J by 3 bases, 8 bases remained unmatched. The CDR3 runs to 15 residues.

The rearrangement uses TRBV27 and TRBJ2-7; 9 bases map to TRBD1. The J call may be faulty, since TRBJ2-1 better matches the DNA end. The germline V gene encodes CDR1 MNHEY and CDR2 SMNVEV (reference sequence). CDR3 size: 15 residues. The CDR3: CASSLSGTGWYEQFF. The CDR3 nucleotides are TGTGCCAGCAGTTTATCAGGGACAGGGTGGTACGAGCAGTTCTTC.

The chain couples TRBV4-3 to TRBJ2-3; 7 bases are shared with TRBD2. This CDR3 spans 17 amino acids. Looked up from germline, CDR1 is LGHNA and CDR2 is YSLEER. J gave up 2 bases and V 0 bases, and 8 bases lay outside the gene matches. The CDR3 is CASSQDWGDYHTDTQYF. The CDR3 DNA reads as TGCGCCAGCAGCCAAGATTGGGGGGACTACCACACAGATACGCAGTATTTT.

The chain is built from TRBV7-9 and TRBJ2-7; TRBD1 aligns across 7 bases. Germline CDR1 and CDR2: SEHNR and FQNEAQ (reference sequence). The CDR3 totals 14 residues. With V trimmed by 5 bases and J by 2 bases, 6 bases remained unmatched. The CDR3 reads CASSDWGQPYEQYF. The CDR3 DNA is TGTGCCAGCAGCGACTGGGGACAGCCCTACGAGCAGTACTTC.

The chain uses TRBV6-5 and TRBJ1-2; tentative D call: TRBD1 (6 bases). V was trimmed by 5 bases and J by 6 bases, leaving 22 bases between them. The CDR3 spans 16 residues. Looked up from germline, CDR1 is MNHEY and CDR2 is SVGAGI. CDR3 region: CASSHRDAGRVDGYTF. CDR3 DNA sequence: TGTGCCAGCAGTCACAGGGACGCTGGACGTGTGGATGGCTACACCTTC.

The chain recombines TRBV3-1 with TRBJ2-1, with D tentatively TRBD2 (5 bases). Germline CDR1 LGHDT, CDR2 YNNKEL (reference sequence). The CDR3 is made up of 13 amino acids. Trimming pared 3 bases from V and 5 bases from J, leaving 8 bases between. This chain's CDR3 is CASSQWENNEQFF. The CDR3 region has the DNA TGTGCCAGCAGCCAGTGGGAGAACAATGAGCAGTTCTTC.

This clonotype was counted between two and nine times. The CDR3 region has the DNA TGCAGCGTCCCCCGTGGTCTCGCGGAGACCCAGTACTTC. Amino acid sequence: CSVPRGLAETQYF. The chain carries TRBV29-1 and TRBJ2-5; D remains unclear. The V and J ends lost 6 bases and 5 bases respectively, with 16 bases between them. The CDR3 runs 13 residues. Germline V gene lookup returns CDR1 SQVTM and CDR2 ANQGSEA.

The chain is built from TRBV27 and TRBJ1-1; the match to TRBD1 covers 10 bases. The CDR3 runs to 16 residues. V lost 7 bases and J lost 6; bases outside the gene matches: 14. The V gene's germline CDR1 is MNHEY and CDR2 SMNVEV (reference sequence). CDR3 sequence: CASKRQGARSTAEAFF. CDR3 nucleotide sequence: TGTGCCAGCAAGAGACAGGGGGCGAGGAGTACGGCTGAAGCTTTCTTT.

The chain joins TRBV12-3 or TRBV12-4 to TRBJ2-1; D gene unclear. Between the trimmed V and J ends, which lost 6 bases and 0 bases, there was a span of 12 bases. The CDR3 has 15 residues. CDR3 DNA: TGTGCCAGCAGCCCCCGAGCTCGCTCCTACAATGAGCAGTTCTTC. It translates to CASSPRARSYNEQFF.

This clonotype was seen ten or more times. This chain connects TRBV29-1 to TRBJ1-2, with a possible D match to TRBD1 (6 bases). The V end lost 3 bases, the J end lost 4 bases, and 12 bases lay between the germline ends. The CDR3 sequence is 13 residues long. Germline CDR1 reads SQVTM; CDR2 reads ANQGSEA. CDR3 coding DNA: TGCAGCGTTGAGGGGGCGCGCGGCTATGGCTACACCTTC. Translating gives CSVEGARGYGYTF.

In this sample, this clonotype turned up a few times. The J gene is TRBJ1-5, the V gene TRBV12-3 or TRBV12-4; D not resolved. The CDR3 consists of 18 residues. The germline V and J ends were trimmed by 5 bases and 3 bases, with 23 bases remaining between them. In nucleotides, the CDR3 is TGTGCCAGCAGTCTTCCCCGGGCAAGCACTAGATTCAATCAGCCCCAGCATTTT. Protein product: CASSLPRASTRFNQPQHF.